This is a list of T cell receptor beta chains from one sample in a study of blood T cells in healthy people across ages. MiXCR, applied by TCRdb to the 5' RACE reads, yields one record per CDR3 protein. This table holds roughly 410,000 distinct CDR3 sequences, about 55% found once. Sequences were obtained from blood. Receptor source: a man in his 60s in good health. Each CDR3 is given with its conserved first and last residue. Each record gives: V gene, D gene, clone size, CDR3 length, J gene, CDR3 protein, CDR3 DNA. D genes are given only for firm matches. Some rows have no size entry. The others give once, few or many, or a class for an expanded clone.

V: TRBV29-1
D: .
size: .
length: 14
J: TRBJ2-3
CDR3: CSVQSTGRTDTQYF
DNA: TGCAGCGTTCAATCCACTGGTAGGACAGATACGCAGTATTTT

V: TRBV7-2
D: .
size: .
length: 14
J: TRBJ2-7
CDR3: CASSCGDPDGEQYF
DNA: TGTGCCAGCAGCTGTGGGGACCCTGATGGCGAGCAGTACTTC

V: TRBV27
D: .
size: .
length: 11
J: TRBJ2-1
CDR3: CASSSGLLPFF
DNA: TGTGCCAGCAGCTCTGGACTCCTCCCGTTCTTC

V: TRBV10-3
D: .
size: few
length: 15
J: TRBJ2-7
CDR3: CAISDRTASSYEQYF
DNA: TGTGCCATCAGTGATCGGACTGCTAGTTCCTACGAGCAGTACTTC

V: TRBV20-1
D: .
size: .
length: 14
J: TRBJ2-5
CDR3: CSARWGGALNEQYF
DNA: TGCAGTGCTAGGTGGGGCGGGGCCCTGAATGAGCAGTACTTC

V: TRBV28
D: TRBD1
size: .
length: 14
J: TRBJ1-5
CDR3: CASAGQGFHQPQHF
DNA: TGTGCCAGCGCGGGACAGGGTTTTCATCAGCCCCAGCATTTT

V: TRBV2
D: .
size: few
length: 10
J: TRBJ2-7
CDR3: CASSEGEQYF
DNA: TGTGCCAGCAGTGAGGGGGAGCAGTACTTC

V: TRBV7-9
D: .
size: .
length: 13
J: TRBJ1-2
CDR3: CASSLIGAHGYTF
DNA: TGTGCCAGCAGCTTAATAGGGGCTCATGGCTACACCTTC

V: TRBV27
D: TRBD1
size: few
length: 13
J: TRBJ2-7
CDR3: CASRPNRGYEQYF
DNA: TGTGCCAGCAGGCCTAACAGGGGATACGAGCAGTACTTC

V: TRBV7-8
D: TRBD1
size: few
length: 14
J: TRBJ2-5
CDR3: CASGRQGNQETQYF
DNA: TGTGCCAGCGGACGACAGGGCAACCAAGAGACCCAGTACTTC

V: TRBV6-5
D: .
size: many
length: 18
J: TRBJ1-4
CDR3: CASSYSTGGAPRHEKLFF
DNA: TGTGCCAGCAGTTACTCGACGGGTGGGGCACCTCGGCATGAAAAACTGTTTTTT

V: TRBV24-1
D: .
size: .
length: 16
J: TRBJ2-4
CDR3: CATSTRDSQSRDIQYF
DNA: TGTGCCACCAGTACTCGGGACTCTCAATCTCGGGACATTCAGTACTTC

V: TRBV4-1
D: .
size: .
length: 13
J: TRBJ2-7
CDR3: CASSHEGVGEQYF
DNA: TGCGCCAGCAGCCACGAGGGGGTGGGCGAGCAGTACTTC

V: TRBV20-1
D: .
size: .
length: 15
J: TRBJ2-3
CDR3: CSAGDWAVGTDTQYF
DNA: TGCAGTGCTGGAGACTGGGCGGTTGGCACAGATACGCAGTATTTT

V: TRBV18
D: .
size: few
length: 14
J: TRBJ2-5
CDR3: CASSPPGERETQYF
DNA: TGTGCCAGCTCACCACCGGGGGAACGGGAGACCCAGTACTTC

V: TRBV29-1
D: .
size: .
length: 13
J: TRBJ1-2
CDR3: CSVVRGADYGYTF
DNA: TGCAGCGTTGTACGGGGGGCGGACTATGGCTACACCTTC

V: TRBV7-2
D: TRBD2
size: few
length: 15
J: TRBJ2-3
CDR3: CASSLTSGKSDTQYF
DNA: TGTGCCAGCAGCTTGACTAGCGGGAAATCAGATACGCAGTATTTT

V: TRBV24-1
D: TRBD1
size: .
length: 16
J: TRBJ2-1
CDR3: CATSDPGQGALGEQFF
DNA: TGTGCCACCAGTGATCCAGGACAGGGGGCTTTAGGGGAGCAGTTCTTC

V: TRBV20-1
D: TRBD2
size: .
length: 15
J: TRBJ2-7
CDR3: CSARESGGGRETQYF
DNA: TGCAGTGCTAGAGAGTCGGGCGGGGGAAGAGAAACCCAGTACTTC

V: TRBV5-1
D: TRBD2
size: .
length: 16
J: TRBJ2-7
CDR3: CASSLAIGARGYEQYF
DNA: TGCGCCAGCAGCTTGGCCATTGGGGCGCGGGGGTACGAGCAGTACTTC

V: TRBV24-1
D: TRBD1
size: .
length: 15
J: TRBJ2-1
CDR3: CATSELGQAIIEQFF
DNA: TGTGCCACCAGTGAACTGGGACAGGCGATTATTGAGCAGTTCTTC

V: TRBV28
D: .
size: .
length: 15
J: TRBJ2-7
CDR3: CASTHGGSLSYEQYF
DNA: TGTGCCAGCACTCATGGGGGGAGCCTCTCCTACGAGCAGTACTTC

V: TRBV2
D: .
size: .
length: 13
J: TRBJ2-1
CDR3: CASTHGQNNEQFF
DNA: TGTGCCAGCACCCACGGACAGAACAATGAGCAGTTCTTC

V: TRBV7-9
D: TRBD1
size: few
length: 15
J: TRBJ1-6
CDR3: CASSPGTGINSPLHF
DNA: TGTGCCAGCAGCCCCGGGACAGGGATTAATTCACCCCTCCACTTT

V: TRBV29-1
D: TRBD2
size: .
length: 15
J: TRBJ2-1
CDR3: CSVRPAGGQYNEQFF
DNA: TGCAGCGTTCGGCCGGCGGGGGGGCAATACAATGAGCAGTTCTTC

V: TRBV14
D: TRBD1
size: .
length: 13
J: TRBJ2-5
CDR3: CASSHANRGLQYF
DNA: TGTGCCAGCAGCCATGCCAACAGGGGTTTGCAGTACTTC

V: TRBV5-1
D: .
size: few
length: 16
J: TRBJ2-7
CDR3: CASSRPSGTRVVEQYF
DNA: TGCGCCAGCAGCCGCCCTTCCGGGACAAGGGTCGTTGAGCAGTACTTC

V: TRBV15
D: .
size: few
length: 12
J: TRBJ2-5
CDR3: CATSQAQETQYF
DNA: TGTGCCACCAGCCAGGCGCAAGAGACCCAGTACTTC

V: TRBV27
D: .
size: few
length: 13
J: TRBJ2-7
CDR3: CASSLRPTYEQYF
DNA: TGTGCCAGCAGTTTACGGCCAACCTACGAGCAGTACTTC

V: TRBV20-1
D: TRBD1
size: few
length: 13
J: TRBJ1-2
CDR3: CSASSSGGYGYTF
DNA: TGCAGTGCTAGTTCTTCAGGGGGTTATGGCTACACCTTC

V: TRBV9
D: TRBD2
size: .
length: 17
J: TRBJ2-1
CDR3: CASSPKGLAGVYNEQFF
DNA: TGTGCCAGCAGCCCCAAGGGACTAGCGGGGGTCTACAATGAGCAGTTCTTC

V: TRBV20-1
D: .
size: .
length: 13
J: TRBJ2-4
CDR3: CSASEWRGDIQYF
DNA: TGCAGTGCTAGCGAGTGGCGGGGAGACATTCAGTACTTC

V: TRBV15
D: .
size: once
length: 14
J: TRBJ2-4
CDR3: CATSRDPGTSIQYF
DNA: TGTGCCACCAGCAGAGATCCGGGGACAAGCATTCAGTACTTC

V: TRBV28
D: TRBD1
size: .
length: 15
J: TRBJ2-7
CDR3: CASRGQGTTSHEQYF
DNA: TGTGCCAGCAGAGGACAGGGAACCACGAGCCACGAGCAGTACTTC

V: TRBV20-1
D: .
size: .
length: 13
J: TRBJ1-2
CDR3: CSAEQLMLNGYTF
DNA: TGCAGTGCAGAACAGCTGATGCTTAATGGCTACACCTTC

V: TRBV20-1
D: .
size: few
length: 11
J: TRBJ2-1
CDR3: CSAHGPNEQFF
DNA: TGCAGTGCCCACGGGCCCAATGAGCAGTTCTTC

V: TRBV27
D: TRBD1
size: .
length: 15
J: TRBJ2-7
CDR3: CASSPDRGRLYEQYF
DNA: TGTGCCAGCAGTCCCGACAGGGGTCGCTTATACGAGCAGTACTTC

V: TRBV6-2/TRBV6-3
D: .
size: .
length: 11
J: TRBJ2-7
CDR3: CASSQQYEQYF
DNA: TGTGCCAGCAGTCAACAATACGAGCAGTACTTC

V: TRBV28
D: .
size: .
length: 14
J: TRBJ1-2
CDR3: CASSGDPRSYGYTF
DNA: TGTGCCAGCAGCGGGGATCCGCGGAGCTATGGCTACACCTTC

V: TRBV20-1
D: TRBD2
size: .
length: 16
J: TRBJ2-3
CDR3: CSAPRDSGGGTDTQYF
DNA: TGCAGTGCTCCAAGGGACAGCGGGGGGGGCACAGATACGCAGTATTTT

V: TRBV7-9
D: TRBD2
size: .
length: 15
J: TRBJ2-2
CDR3: CASSELAGKTGELFF
DNA: TGTGCCAGCAGCGAACTAGCGGGAAAGACCGGGGAGCTGTTTTTT

V: TRBV2
D: .
size: .
length: 13
J: TRBJ2-7
CDR3: CATQEDTSYEQYF
DNA: TGTGCCACCCAGGAAGATACCTCCTACGAGCAGTACTTC

V: TRBV29-1
D: .
size: many
length: 12
J: TRBJ2-5
CDR3: CSATVGSETQYF
DNA: TGCAGCGCCACAGTAGGGTCAGAGACCCAGTACTTC

V: TRBV7-9
D: .
size: .
length: 15
J: TRBJ1-4
CDR3: CASSNLRGRNEKLFF
DNA: TGTGCCAGCAGCAACCTCCGGGGTAGAAATGAAAAACTGTTTTTT

V: TRBV6-5
D: TRBD1
size: .
length: 15
J: TRBJ2-1
CDR3: CASSYVGGTYNEQFF
DNA: TGTGCCAGCAGTTACGTAGGGGGCACCTACAATGAGCAGTTCTTC

V: TRBV5-1
D: .
size: .
length: 14
J: TRBJ1-2
CDR3: CASSFGSGEYGYTF
DNA: TGCGCCAGCAGCTTTGGCAGCGGGGAGTATGGCTACACCTTC

V: TRBV12-3/TRBV12-4
D: TRBD2
size: once
length: 16
J: TRBJ2-1
CDR3: CASSLRGTLAGEGQFF
DNA: TGTGCCAGCAGTTTAAGGGGGACCCTAGCGGGAGAGGGGCAGTTCTTC

V: TRBV6-5
D: .
size: few
length: 16
J: TRBJ2-5
CDR3: CASTLGLNAVGETQYF
DNA: TGTGCCAGCACCCTGGGTTTAAACGCAGTGGGAGAGACCCAGTACTTC

V: TRBV9
D: .
size: .
length: 15
J: TRBJ2-7
CDR3: CASSVEDSSSYEQYF
DNA: TGTGCCAGCAGCGTAGAGGATAGCTCGTCCTACGAGCAGTACTTC

V: TRBV6-6
D: .
size: .
length: 14
J: TRBJ2-2
CDR3: CASSPRGRTGELFF
DNA: TGTGCCAGCAGCCCCAGGGGCCGAACCGGGGAGCTGTTTTTT

V: TRBV3-1
D: TRBD2
size: .
length: 17
J: TRBJ2-1
CDR3: CASSHSLRTSGYNEQFF
DNA: TGTGCCAGCAGCCACTCTCTGCGGACTAGCGGATACAATGAGCAGTTCTTC

V: TRBV19
D: .
size: .
length: 15
J: TRBJ2-1
CDR3: CASSIGGSRYKEQFF
DNA: TGTGCCAGTAGTATTGGGGGGAGTAGGTACAAGGAGCAGTTCTTC

V: TRBV6-1
D: .
size: few
length: 11
J: TRBJ2-7
CDR3: CASSGLDEQYF
DNA: TGTGCCAGCTCGGGCCTCGACGAGCAGTACTTC

V: TRBV6-5
D: TRBD1
size: .
length: 14
J: TRBJ1-2
CDR3: CASSYDRAPYGYTF
DNA: TGTGCCAGCAGTTACGACAGGGCCCCCTATGGCTACACCTTC

V: TRBV29-1
D: .
size: .
length: 13
J: TRBJ2-3
CDR3: CSVDEVLGDTQYF
DNA: TGCAGCGTTGACGAGGTACTTGGAGATACGCAGTATTTT

V: TRBV10-3
D: .
size: .
length: 14
J: TRBJ1-2
CDR3: CATTGTQAPYGYTF
DNA: TGTGCCACCACCGGGACGCAGGCACCCTATGGCTACACCTTC

V: TRBV2
D: TRBD1
size: .
length: 13
J: TRBJ2-6
CDR3: CASRGPGANVLTF
DNA: TGTGCCAGTAGGGGGCCTGGGGCCAACGTCCTGACTTTC